This T cell receptor (beta chain) comes out of a study of blood T cell repertoires in COVID-19. Turning to the study itself: Material from acute and convalescent COVID-19 was sourced from the United States, Italy and Spain. T cells, B-cell-depleted T cells, or PBMCs provided the cDNA or gDNA that served as material.

From germline, CDR1 is SEHNR and CDR2 FQNEAQ (reference sequence). The ends lost 6 bases at V and 6 bases at J; junction bases unmatched: 6. The CDR3 extends over 14 amino acids. How the authors handled the data: How many nucleated cells were present was estimated from reference gene primer amplification. The protocol was immunoSEQ multiplex PCR, while the TCRdb copy is restricted to in-frame clones and leaves out a portion. V, J and clone size are those of that table, while D and trimming were read from the DNA. Of about 55,000 clones in the sample, about 90% were seen once. The sequence was obtained from a man in his sixties with active COVID-19. Sequencing input: peripheral blood. The rearrangement uses TRBV7-9 and TRBJ2-2, with 8 bases matching TRBD2. The CDR3 sequence is CASRTDGRAGELFF. DNA for the CDR3: TGTGCCAGCAGGACGGACGGGAGGGCCGGGGAGCTGTTTTTT.